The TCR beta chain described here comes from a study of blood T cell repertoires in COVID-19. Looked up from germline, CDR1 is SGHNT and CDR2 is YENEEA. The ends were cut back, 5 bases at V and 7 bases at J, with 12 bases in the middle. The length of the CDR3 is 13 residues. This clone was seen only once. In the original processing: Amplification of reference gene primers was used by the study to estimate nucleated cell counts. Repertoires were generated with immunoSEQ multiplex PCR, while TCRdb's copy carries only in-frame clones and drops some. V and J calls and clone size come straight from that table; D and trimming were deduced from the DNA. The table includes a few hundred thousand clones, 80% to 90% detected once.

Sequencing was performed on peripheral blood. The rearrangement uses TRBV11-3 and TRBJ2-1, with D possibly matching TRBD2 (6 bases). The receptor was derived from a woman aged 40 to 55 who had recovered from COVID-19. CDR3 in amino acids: CASSGGLGNEQFF. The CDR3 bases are TGTGCCAGCAGCGGGGGACTCGGTAATGAGCAGTTCTTC.